What follows is one TCR beta chain and its context. CDR1 is MNHNY and CDR2 is SVGAGI in the germline V gene (reference sequence). This CDR3 contains 16 residues. After removal of 5 bases from V and 6 bases from J, the junction contained 10 bases not matched to a gene. The data stem from a study of cytomegalovirus exposure and HLA in healthy donors. The PCR ran on 60 Vbeta and 13 Jbeta primers. Using immunoSEQ multiplex PCR, the repertoire was profiled, and TCRdb retains in-frame clones only, with some absent. The sample table sets out 100,000 to 150,000 clones. The V call is TRBV6-6, the J call TRBJ1-5; 10 bases map to TRBD1. The receptor was derived from a woman aged 40 to 55 in good health and CMV-seropositive. Sequenced: PBMCs. The CDR3 DNA reads as TGTGCCAGCAGTAACCCGACAGGGACAGGGGCTCAGCCCCAGCATTTT. Amino acid sequence: CASSNPTGTGAQPQHF.